Shown below are 23 T cell receptor beta chains from a single sample sequenced in a study of shared clonotypes between healthy human individuals. CD45RO negativity and positive selection for CCR7 defined naive CD8 cells, a population that excluded terminally differentiated effector memory CD45RA+ cells. Assay used: immunoSEQ multiplex PCR; TCRdb lists only in-frame clones, some missing. The repertoire holds some 2 million clones, with around 96% as singletons. Sequenced sample: naive CD8+ T cells sorted from blood. Receptor source: a man younger than 30 in good health.

The chain employs TRBV28 and TRBJ2-7, with 7 bases fitting TRBD2. Germline loops: CDR1 MDHEN, CDR2 SYDVKM. The CDR3 has 17 residues. V lost 3 bases, J lost 2 bases, and 13 bases stayed unmatched. CDR3 sequence: CASSFHPNAGVTYEQYF. The CDR3, as DNA: TGTGCCAGCAGTTTTCATCCAAACGCGGGGGTCACCTACGAGCAGTACTTC.

This chain joins TRBV19 and TRBJ2-7, with 7 nucleotides matching TRBD1. V trimming: 6 bases; J trimming: 3 bases; junction bases outside the gene matches: 11. The CDR3 spans 15 residues. The germline gives CDR1 LNHDA, CDR2 SQIVND (reference sequence). CDR3 loop: CASSYRSGTDYEQYF. The CDR3 DNA reads TGTGCCAGTAGCTACCGCTCCGGGACAGACTACGAGCAGTACTTC.

About this clone itself: Other DNA sequences in this specimen translate into the identical CDR3. The chain joins TRBV27 to TRBJ2-7; D is undetermined. V was shortened by 3 bases and J by 0 bases, with 9 bases between the two germline ends. Per the germline V gene, CDR1 is MNHEY and CDR2 is SMNVEV (reference sequence). This CDR3 region has 14 residues. CDR3 sequence: CASSLSFSSYEQYF. The CDR3 bases are TGTGCCAGCAGTTTGAGCTTTAGCTCCTACGAGCAGTACTTC.

V gene TRBV9 combines with J gene TRBJ2-2; 13 nucleotides match TRBD2. Unmatched junction bases numbered 17, after V lost 4 bases and J lost 8 bases. This CDR3 has 19 amino acids. The germline CDR1 and CDR2 sequences are SGDLS and YYNGEE. The CDR3 spells CASSRGTSGISVHPGELFF. The CDR3, as DNA: TGTGCCAGCAGCCGTGGGACTAGCGGGATTTCGGTCCATCCGGGGGAGCTGTTTTTT. Combining the CDR3 with reference TRBV9 and TRBJ2-2 gives the whole variable domain DSGVTQTPKHLITATGQRVTLRCSPRSGDLSVYWYQQSLDQGLQFLIQYYNGEERAKGNILERFSAQQFPDLHSELNLSSLELGDSALYFCASSRGTSGISVHPGELFFGEGSRLTVL.

This rearrangement joins TRBV13 to TRBJ1-2; TRBD1 aligns across 9 bases. The CDR3 sequence is 15 residues long. The V gene end was trimmed by 4 bases and the J gene end by 6 bases; junction bases not matched to a gene: 9. CDR1 PRHDT and CDR2 FYEKMQ come from the germline V gene (reference sequence). The CDR3 region is CASSSGTGKANGYTF. Written as DNA, the CDR3 is TGTGCCAGCAGCTCTGGGACAGGGAAGGCAAATGGCTACACCTTC.

V gene TRBV6-5 combines with J gene TRBJ2-7, with TRBD1 matching 9 bases. The CDR3 sequence is 16 residues long. Germline-derived CDR1 and CDR2 are MNHEY and SVGAGI. The V segment lost 2 bases and the J segment 3 bases; nucleotides outside the gene matches: 8. CDR3 sequence reads: CASSYNRGQGVYEQYF. In nucleotides, the CDR3 is TGTGCCAGCAGTTACAATAGGGGACAGGGTGTCTACGAGCAGTACTTC.

Regarding this clone: The identical CDR3 is also encoded by other nucleotide sequences in the sample. The chain couples TRBV10-3 to TRBJ2-7; TRBD1 is a possible D gene (6 bases). The CDR3 is made up of 12 amino acids. Between the trimmed V and J ends, which lost 9 bases and 1 base, there was a span of 10 bases. Germline-derived CDR1 and CDR2 are ENHRY and SYGVKD. The CDR3 region is CAIRTESYEQYF. CDR3 coding DNA: TGTGCCATAAGGACAGAGTCCTACGAGCAGTACTTC.

This clone was picked up one time. The rearrangement joins TRBV11-1 to TRBJ2-7, with a tentative D call TRBD2 (6 bases). Germline CDR1 is SGHAT and CDR2 is FQDESV (reference sequence). This CDR3 has 13 residues. The V end was cut by 10 bases, the J end by 4 bases, with 17 bases between. The CDR3 coding sequence is TGTGCCACCTCGCAGGGACTGGGATACGAGCAGTACTTC. This translates into CATSQGLGYEQYF.

V is TRBV7-9 and J is TRBJ2-7; D unresolved. V lost 3 bases and J lost 5, with 5 bases in between. This CDR3 contains 11 residues. Per the germline V gene, CDR1 is SEHNR and CDR2 is FQNEAQ (reference sequence). CDR3 sequence reads: CASSFQNEQYF. For the CDR3, the DNA is TGTGCCAGCAGCTTCCAGAACGAGCAGTACTTC.

V gene TRBV5-1 combines with J gene TRBJ2-7; the D gene is possibly TRBD2 (6 bases). Trimming took off 4 bases at V and 7 bases at J, with 15 bases between the two ends. The CDR3 is 13 residues long. Germline CDR1 and CDR2: SGHRS and YFSETQ. The CDR3 region has the DNA TGCGCCAGCAGCCTGGAGGGACCTCCGGAGCAGTACTTC. Translated: CASSLEGPPEQYF.

The chain combines TRBV5-8 with TRBJ1-5; 9 bases are a match to TRBD1. The CDR3 totals 19 residues. V was pared by 4 bases and J by 0 bases, with 14 bases of the junction left unmatched. Germline V gives CDR1 SGHTS, CDR2 YDEGEE. In nucleotides, the CDR3 is TGTGCCAGCAGCGTAAGGGGGACAGGGAATGAAGCTAGCAATCAGCCCCAGCATTTT. Amino acid sequence: CASSVRGTGNEASNQPQHF.

The CDR3 DNA reads TGTGCCAGCAGGGGACTAGCGGGAGATAATGAGCAGTTCTTC. This encodes CASRGLAGDNEQFF. The V and J genes are TRBV13 and TRBJ2-1, with TRBD2 matching 14 bases. Germline CDR1 PRHDT, CDR2 FYEKMQ (reference sequence). V shed 6 bases, J shed 7 bases, and the junction held 2 bases outside the gene matches. This CDR3 is built from 14 residues.

The rearrangement joins TRBV19 to TRBJ2-2, with D perhaps matching TRBD1 (5 bases). Per germline, CDR1 LNHDA and CDR2 SQIVND (reference sequence). Between the trimmed V and J ends, which lost 2 bases and 9 bases, there was a span of 13 bases. The CDR3 sequence is 14 residues long. DNA for the CDR3: TGTGCCAGTAGTATATCAATAGGACAAAGGGAGCTGTTTTTT. Its protein is CASSISIGQRELFF.

This chain uses TRBV6-1 with TRBJ1-2; D gene ambiguous. The CDR3 sequence is 9 residues long. Trimming shortened V by 10 bases and J by 6 bases, and 6 bases separated the two germline ends. The germline V gene has CDR1 MNHNS and CDR2 SASEGT. CDR3 sequence reads: CAIDDGYTF. For the CDR3, the DNA is TGTGCCATAGACGATGGCTACACCTTC.

V usage is TRBV19 and J usage is TRBJ1-2, with a possible D match to TRBD1 (5 bases). V lost 5 bases to trimming and J lost 2 bases, with 15 bases between them. The CDR3 loop spans 15 amino acids. The germline V gene encodes CDR1 LNHDA and CDR2 SQIVND (reference sequence). The CDR3 DNA is TGTGCCAGTAGTTCAGGGTCCGGTTCCAACTATGGCTACACCTTC. The encoded protein is CASSSGSGSNYGYTF.

V usage is TRBV11-2 and J usage is TRBJ1-1; D is ambiguous. Trimming removed 4 bases at V and 8 bases at J, with 17 bases between. This CDR3 spans 14 amino acids. Germline V gives CDR1 SGHAT, CDR2 FQNNGV. CDR3 in amino acids: CASSSTRGSREAFF. DNA for the CDR3: TGTGCCAGCAGCTCCACCCGGGGAAGCCGGGAAGCTTTCTTT.

This chain links TRBV13 with TRBJ1-1, with TRBD1 matching 9 bases. This CDR3 is 16 amino acids long. Germline V gene data show CDR1 as PRHDT and CDR2 as FYEKMQ (reference sequence). The J segment lost 1 base and the V segment lost 5 bases, leaving 8 bases of the junction unmatched. The CDR3 sequence is CASSLGGQGTNTEAFF. The CDR3 nucleotides are TGTGCCAGCAGCCTTGGGGGACAGGGTACGAACACTGAAGCTTTCTTT.

The chain uses TRBV9 and TRBJ2-3, with D hard to call. The CDR3 sequence is 16 residues long. In germline, CDR1 is SGDLS, CDR2 YYNGEE. Trimming cost V 3 bases and J 0 bases, with 14 bases left between them. The CDR3 nucleotides read TGTGCCAGCAGCGAGTACGCAGCACTTAGCACAGATACGCAGTATTTT. This codes for CASSEYAALSTDTQYF.

The chain combines TRBV27 with TRBJ2-5; D is perhaps TRBD1 (5 bases). The CDR3 has 16 amino acids. Germline V lookup: CDR1 MNHEY, CDR2 SMNVEV (reference sequence). V gave up 5 bases and J gave up 0 bases, with 16 bases separating them. CDR3 amino acids: CASSTGINIHQETQYF. The CDR3, as DNA: TGTGCCAGCAGTACAGGAATCAATATACACCAAGAGACCCAGTACTTC.

The genes are TRBV13 and TRBJ2-7, with 16 nucleotides matching TRBD2. This CDR3 contains 18 residues. Germline-derived CDR1 and CDR2 are PRHDT and FYEKMQ (reference sequence). The V gene end was trimmed by 6 bases and the J gene end by 0 bases; junction bases not matched to a gene: 8. CDR3 in DNA: TGTGCCAGCAGTTATCCGGGACTAGCGGGAGGGCCCTCCTACGAGCAGTACTTC. Protein sequence: CASSYPGLAGGPSYEQYF.

The gene calls are TRBV9 and TRBJ2-3; D is ambiguous. V was trimmed by 0 bases and J by 6 bases, leaving 14 bases between them. The CDR3 consists of 15 residues. The V gene's germline CDR1 is SGDLS and CDR2 YYNGEE. The CDR3: CASSVEGSAWDTQYF. The CDR3, as DNA: TGTGCCAGCAGCGTAGAAGGGTCTGCTTGGGATACGCAGTATTTT.

The chain joins TRBV6-5 to TRBJ2-7; no reliable D call. The CDR3 totals 14 residues. Germline V CDR1 and CDR2: MNHEY, SVGAGI. Between the trimmed V and J ends, which lost 1 base and 4 bases, there was a span of 11 bases. In DNA, the CDR3 is TGTGCCAGCAGTTACTTTGGCGGCCAGTACGAGCAGTACTTC. Translation gives CASSYFGGQYEQYF.

The V and J genes are TRBV6-5 and TRBJ2-7; D remains ambiguous. Germline CDR1 is MNHEY and CDR2 is SVGAGI. V gave up 4 bases and J gave up 4 bases, with 8 bases separating them. The CDR3 runs 12 residues. CDR3 protein: CASSFAPYEQYF. The DNA of the CDR3 is TGTGCCAGCAGTTTCGCCCCGTACGAGCAGTACTTC.